The 28 T cell receptor beta chains below all came from one sample that was sequenced in a study of T-cell memory formation after mild COVID-19. TCRdb reanalysed the 5' RACE reads using MiXCR and keeps one entry per CDR3 protein. The sample shows 15,000 to 20,000 distinct CDR3 sequences, around 20% of them seen only once. The sequencing input was PBMCs or a T cell subset sorted from them (not recorded which). These receptors came from a man between 18 and 35 years old who had mild COVID-19 (a few samples of this study predate the infection). Cell type and time point are not known.

The CDR3 DNA reads as TGCGCCAGCAGTACCCTCGTGGAGTCTCCTCAGCATTTT. This translates into CASSTLVESPQHF. The V call is TRBV10-2, the J call TRBJ1-5, with D unclear. Germline CDR1 reads WSHSY; CDR2 reads SAAADI. V shed 5 bases and J shed 13 bases, with 18 bases lying between them. This CDR3 is built from 13 residues.

This clonotype was picked up many times. This chain uses TRBV7-9 with TRBJ2-5; D call uncertain. V lost 4 bases to trimming and J lost 1 base, with 13 bases between them. This CDR3 contains 15 residues. Germline V gives CDR1 SEHNR, CDR2 FQNEAQ (reference sequence). CDR3 protein: CASSYPDGFQETQYF. DNA for the CDR3: TGTGCCAGCAGCTACCCGGACGGATTCCAAGAGACCCAGTACTTC.

The chain combines TRBV30 with TRBJ2-3; D might be TRBD2 (5 bases). The germline CDR1 and CDR2 sequences are GTSNPN and SVGIG (reference sequence). Trimming removed 0 bases from V and 2 bases from J, with 9 bases in between. The CDR3 has 14 amino acids. The CDR3 loop reads CAWSVAALTDTQYF. DNA for the CDR3: TGTGCCTGGAGTGTAGCGGCACTCACAGATACGCAGTATTTT. The full variable domain, its missing parts supplied by reference TRBV30 and TRBJ2-3, is SQTIHQWPATLVQPVGSPLSLECTVEGTSNPNLYWYRQAAGRGLQLLFYSVGIGQISSEVPQNLSASRPQDRQFILSSKKLLLSDSGFYLCAWSVAALTDTQYFGPGTRLTVL.

The chain carries TRBV5-1 and TRBJ1-5; 9 bases are a match to TRBD1. J lost 4 bases, V lost 4 bases, and 6 bases had no gene match. Germline CDR1 reads SGHRS; CDR2 reads YFSETQ. The CDR3 covers 15 residues. The CDR3 nucleotides are TGCGCCAGCAGCCCGGGGGACAGGGTGAATCAGCCCCAGCATTTT. It encodes CASSPGDRVNQPQHF.

This clonotype has more than one count but fewer than ten. The chain has TRBV19 and TRBJ1-5; D possibly corresponds to TRBD1 (5 bases). Deletions cut 7 bases from V and 11 bases from J, with 30 bases between. Germline V gene lookup returns CDR1 LNHDA and CDR2 SQIVND (reference sequence). The CDR3 consists of 17 residues. The CDR3 region has the DNA TGTGCCAGTACCACGAGTGTTCCGGACATCAAATCAAAGACCCAGCATTTT. Its translation: CASTTSVPDIKSKTQHF. Complete variable domain (other parts from reference TRBV19 and TRBJ1-5): DGGITQSPKYLFRKEGQNVTLSCEQNLNHDAMYWYRQDPGQGLRLIYYSQIVNDFQKGDIAEGYSVSREKKESFPLTVTSAQKNPTAFYLCASTTSVPDIKSKTQHFGDGTRLSIL.

V and J are TRBV5-1 and TRBJ1-6; 8 nucleotides match TRBD1. Per the germline V gene, CDR1 is SGHRS and CDR2 is YFSETQ. The trim removed 4 bases at V and 5 bases at J, leaving 2 bases unmatched. The CDR3 is made up of 14 amino acids. CDR3: CASSRDRNNSPLHF. CDR3 nucleotide sequence: TGCGCCAGCAGCCGGGACAGGAATAATTCACCCCTCCACTTT. Full variable domain (outside the CDR3, taken from reference TRBV5-1 and TRBJ1-6): KAGVTQTPRYLIKTRGQQVTLSCSPISGHRSVSWYQQTPGQGLQFLFEYFSETQRNKGNFPGRFSGRQFSNSRSEMNVSTLELGDSALYLCASSRDRNNSPLHFGNGTRLTVT.

This clonotype was detected many times. The chain carries TRBV5-4 and TRBJ2-7; TRBD2 aligns across 7 bases. CDR1 is SGHNT and CDR2 is YYREEE in the germline V gene (reference sequence). V lost 7 bases to trimming and J lost 2 bases; unmatched junction nucleotides: 9. There are 14 residues in the CDR3. Written as DNA, the CDR3 is TGTGCCAGCGGAACCCGCGGGAGCACCTACGAGCAGTACTTC. Translating it yields CASGTRGSTYEQYF.

This clonotype was detected ten times or more. As DNA, the CDR3 is TGCAGTGCTAGAGATTGGCCAGGGTTTAGGGGATTACCTCCCAGTGGCTACACCTTC. Its protein product is CSARDWPGFRGLPPSGYTF. This chain connects TRBV20-1 to TRBJ1-2, with D perhaps matching TRBD1 (5 bases). Germline V gene data show CDR1 as DFQATT and CDR2 as SNEGSKA (reference sequence). V lost 0 bases and J lost 7, with 30 bases in between. This CDR3 has 19 residues.

In regard to this clonotype: It may be a read error: a sequence one base away is much more abundant. This sequence joins TRBV6-2 or TRBV6-3 and TRBJ1-1, with unresolved D. Germline values: CDR1 MNHEY, CDR2 SVGEGT. V was shortened by 3 bases and J by 10 bases, with 9 bases between the two germline ends. This CDR3 has 11 residues. The CDR3 is CASSYYGGAFF. CDR3 DNA: TGTGCCAGCAGTTATTACGGTGGAGCTTTCTTT.

The V gene is TRBV14, the J gene TRBJ2-7, with 7 bases identical to TRBD1. Germline CDR1 is SGHDN and CDR2 is FVKESK. J gave up 9 bases and V 2 bases, and 7 bases lay outside the gene matches. CDR3 size: 13 residues. The CDR3: CASSQLPGTVQYV. The CDR3 DNA sequence: TGTGCCAGCAGCCAACTTCCAGGGACAGTGCAGTACGTC.

This clonotype has a count of ten or more. The chain combines TRBV5-6 with TRBJ2-7; TRBD2 matches at 9 bases. This CDR3 has 15 residues. The V gene's germline CDR1 is SGHDT and CDR2 YYEEEE. V shed 1 base, J shed 3 bases, and the junction held 5 bases outside the gene matches. This CDR3 is CASSLPGGGDYEQYF. DNA of the CDR3: TGTGCCAGCAGCTTGCCGGGCGGGGGGGACTACGAGCAGTACTTC.

The chain links TRBV7-3 to TRBJ1-2, with D possibly being TRBD1 (6 bases). V was shortened by 2 bases and J by 6 bases, with 10 bases between the two germline ends. Germline CDR1 is SGHTA and CDR2 is FQGTGA. This CDR3 region has 13 residues. The CDR3 nucleotides read TGTGCCAGCAGCTTACAGGGGTATAATGGCTACACCTTC. It specifies CASSLQGYNGYTF. Combining the CDR3 with reference TRBV7-3 and TRBJ1-2 gives the whole variable domain GAGVSQTPSNKVTEKGKYVELRCDPISGHTALYWYRQSLGQGPEFLIYFQGTGAADDSGLPNDRFFAVRPEGSVSTLKIQRTERGDSAVYLCASSLQGYNGYTFGSGTRLTVV.

This clonotype occurred a few times. This sequence joins TRBV5-8 and TRBJ1-1; a weak D match, TRBD1 (6 bases). Per the germline V gene, CDR1 is SGHTS and CDR2 is YDEGEE. The CDR3 is made up of 14 amino acids. V lost 3 bases and J lost 1, with 10 bases in between. CDR3 DNA: TGTGCCAGCAGCTGGCCACAGGGGAACACTGAAGCTTTCTTT. It specifies CASSWPQGNTEAFF. The whole variable domain, filled in from reference TRBV5-8 and TRBJ1-1, reads EAGVTQSPTHLIKTRGQQATLRCSPISGHTSVYWYQQALGLGLQFLLWYDEGEERNRGNFPPRFSGRQFPNYSSELNVNALELEDSALYLCASSWPQGNTEAFFGQGTRLTVV.

V and J are TRBV12-3 or TRBV12-4 and TRBJ2-1, with a possible D match to TRBD2 (5 bases). V was trimmed by 4 bases and J by 6 bases, leaving 13 bases between them. The CDR3 totals 14 residues. CDR3 bases: TGTGCCAGCAGTTCCTGGACCGGGGTCAATGAGCAGTTCTTC. Residues: CASSSWTGVNEQFF.

At least ten counts were recorded for this clonotype. V and J are TRBV6-2 or TRBV6-3 and TRBJ2-6; a possible D gene is TRBD2 (6 bases). Between the trimmed V and J ends, which lost 9 bases and 0 bases, there was a span of 21 bases. The CDR3 covers 18 residues. The germline V gene encodes CDR1 MNHEY and CDR2 SVGEGT. CDR3 nucleotides: TGTGCCAGTCTCACGGGACTGGCCGGCAGCTCTGGGGCCAACGTCCTGACTTTC. As protein: CASLTGLAGSSGANVLTF.

The chain employs TRBV5-1 and TRBJ2-3; 8 nucleotides line up with TRBD1. This CDR3 is built from 15 residues. J gave up 1 base and V 3 bases, and 4 bases lay outside the gene matches. Germline lookup yields CDR1 SGHRS and CDR2 YFSETQ. As DNA, the CDR3 is TGCGCCAGCAGCTCGGGGACAGGCGGCACAGATACGCAGTATTTT. Its protein product is CASSSGTGGTDTQYF.

This chain joins TRBV12-3 or TRBV12-4 and TRBJ1-5, with D possibly TRBD1 on 5 matching bases. The CDR3 consists of 12 residues. Trimming took 5 bases from V and 11 from J, leaving 13 bases between them. The CDR3 DNA follows: TGTGCCAGCAGTCCGCAGGGCTACGCCCAGCATTTT. Translation: CASSPQGYAQHF.

The V gene is TRBV5-1, the J gene TRBJ2-3, with 14 bases aligning to TRBD2. This CDR3 comprises 14 residues. Looked up from germline, CDR1 is SGHRS and CDR2 is YFSETQ. V lost 7 bases and J lost 8; bases outside the gene matches: 6. CDR3 bases: TGCGCCAGCTCCGGACTAGCGGGGGGCAGTACGCAGTATTTT. It specifies CASSGLAGGSTQYF. The full variable domain, rest sourced from reference TRBV5-1 and TRBJ2-3, is KAGVTQTPRYLIKTRGQQVTLSCSPISGHRSVSWYQQTPGQGLQFLFEYFSETQRNKGNFPGRFSGRQFSNSRSEMNVSTLELGDSALYLCASSGLAGGSTQYFGPGTRLTVL.

The chain joins TRBV24-1 to TRBJ2-1, with unresolved D. CDR1 and CDR2 (germline): KGHDR, SFDVKD. The CDR3 has 13 amino acids. Trimming took 6 bases from V and 8 from J, leaving 13 bases between them. CDR3 sequence reads: CATSSPGLDEQFF. The CDR3 DNA follows: TGTGCCACCAGTTCACCCGGGTTGGATGAGCAGTTCTTC.

This clonotype was detected only a few times. The chain carries TRBV9 and TRBJ2-1, with 9 bases aligning to TRBD1. The CDR3 runs 16 residues. J lost 8 bases, V lost 0 bases, and 9 bases had no gene match. Germline V lookup: CDR1 SGDLS, CDR2 YYNGEE. This CDR3 is CASSVVRDRALDEQFF. In nucleotides, the CDR3 is TGTGCCAGCAGCGTAGTCCGGGACAGGGCGTTGGATGAGCAGTTCTTC.

This clonotype was picked up many times. The chain carries TRBV7-9 and TRBJ2-7, with 7 nucleotides matching TRBD2. Looked up from germline, CDR1 is SEHNR and CDR2 is FQNEAQ (reference sequence). There are 13 residues in the CDR3. Trimming took 4 bases from V and 0 from J; bases not matched to a gene: 0. The CDR3 nucleotides are TGTGCCAGCAGCTGGGGGGGCTCCTACGAGCAGTACGTC. Its protein is CASSWGGSYEQYV.

The sample holds many counts of this clonotype. This chain joins TRBV5-1 and TRBJ2-7, with 12 bases fitting TRBD2. This CDR3 is built from 15 residues. CDR1 SGHRS and CDR2 YFSETQ come from the germline V gene. Unmatched junction bases numbered 1, after V lost 0 bases and J lost 3 bases. The CDR3 here is CASSLGTSGDYEQYF. The CDR3 DNA is TGCGCCAGCAGCTTGGGGACTAGCGGGGACTACGAGCAGTACTTC.

This clonotype was picked up a small number of times. V and J are TRBV14 and TRBJ2-1; 8 nucleotides agree with TRBD1. J lost 5 bases, V lost 1 base, and 13 bases had no gene match. The CDR3 length is 18 residues. Germline CDR1 reads SGHDN; CDR2 reads FVKESK. The CDR3 loop reads CASSQVGDRPWHHNEQFF. The CDR3 DNA follows: TGTGCCAGCAGCCAAGTTGGGGACAGGCCGTGGCACCACAATGAGCAGTTCTTC.

This clonotype was detected ten times or more. This chain links TRBV7-2 with TRBJ2-1; no definite D call. CDR1 and CDR2 (germline): SGHTA, FQGNSA. This CDR3 spans 15 amino acids. V lost 4 bases, J lost 0 bases, and 10 bases lay in between. The CDR3 sequence is CASSYRHLSYNEQFF. The CDR3 DNA sequence: TGTGCCAGCAGCTACCGACATCTCTCCTACAATGAGCAGTTCTTC. The full variable domain, with the rest looked up from reference TRBV7-2 and TRBJ2-1, is GAGVSQSPSNKVTEKGKDVELRCDPISGHTALYWYRQSLGQGLEFLIYFQGNSAPDKSGLPSDRFSAERTGGSVSTLTIQRTQQEDSAVYLCASSYRHLSYNEQFFGPGTRLTVL.

This clonotype has ten or more counts. The rearrangement joins TRBV10-3 to TRBJ1-1, with D hard to call. This CDR3 comprises 15 residues. V lost 1 base and J lost 1, with 10 bases in between. From germline, CDR1 is ENHRY and CDR2 SYGVKD. CDR3: CAISEWSSGNTEAFF. CDR3 nucleotides: TGTGCCATCAGTGAGTGGTCTTCTGGGAACACTGAAGCTTTCTTT.

The table lists this clonotype with many counts. The chain carries TRBV12-3 or TRBV12-4 and TRBJ2-7; 12 nucleotides line up with TRBD1. This CDR3 spans 14 amino acids. V trimming: 6 bases; J trimming: 4 bases; junction bases outside the gene matches: 4. CDR3 region: CASRGQGASYEQYF. CDR3 DNA sequence: TGTGCCAGCAGGGGACAGGGGGCGAGTTACGAGCAGTACTTC.

The rearrangement links TRBV5-6 to TRBJ2-7; no firm D call. Germline lookup yields CDR1 SGHDT and CDR2 YYEEEE. CDR3 length equals 13 residues. Trimming shortened V by 4 bases and J by 3 bases, and 11 bases separated the two germline ends. The CDR3 region has the DNA TGTGCCAGCAGCCTCAGATATTTCTACGAGCAGTACGTC. It yields the protein CASSLRYFYEQYV.

This clonotype was seen many times. This chain connects TRBV4-2 to TRBJ2-3; 10 nucleotides agree with TRBD1. J gave up 4 bases and V 0 bases, and 4 bases lay outside the gene matches. The germline V gene has CDR1 LGHNA and CDR2 YNFKEQ. The CDR3 totals 16 residues. The CDR3 region has the DNA TGTGCCAGCAGCCAAGACGACAGGGGGCTCGCAGATACGCAGTATTTT. Its protein is CASSQDDRGLADTQYF.